This passage covers 29 T cell receptor beta chains from one sample sequenced in a study of T cells in Graves' hyperthyroidism and ophthalmopathy. RNA transcripts provided the source from which TCR beta CDR3 regions were amplified. First-round RT-PCR targeting the TCR CDR3 was performed with the HTBI primer set. TCRdb re-analysed the multiplex PCR reads in MiXCR, keeping a single row per CDR3 protein. The sample gives hundreds of thousands of distinct CDR3 sequences, about 15% of which show up once; roughly 10% is in the top ten. Sequenced input: blood. Every receptor here comes from a woman younger than 30 with Graves' hyperthyroidism.

The rearrangement joins TRBV4-1 to TRBJ1-2; D remains unclear. Deletions cut 2 bases from V and 7 bases from J, with 17 bases between. The CDR3 contains 15 residues. Germline lookup yields CDR1 MGHRA and CDR2 YSYEKL. In nucleotides, the CDR3 is TGCGCCAGCAGCCAATTCATCCCGGTTCAGGTTGGCTACACCTTC. This codes for CASSQFIPVQVGYTF.

This clonotype was observed many times. J is TRBJ2-7 and V is TRBV15; a weak D match, TRBD1 (6 bases). CDR1 LNHNV and CDR2 YYDKDF come from the germline V gene (reference sequence). The V and J ends lost 2 bases and 3 bases respectively, with 14 bases between them. The CDR3 loop spans 15 amino acids. CDR3 sequence: CATSRPTGASYEQYF. The CDR3 region has the DNA TGTGCCACCAGCAGACCGACAGGTGCGAGCTACGAGCAGTACTTC.

In this sample, this clonotype turned up many times. This chain uses TRBV6-6 with TRBJ2-2; D gene unclear. The CDR3 covers 13 residues. In germline, CDR1 is MNHNY, CDR2 SVGAGI (reference sequence). Trimming pared 2 bases from V and 6 bases from J, leaving 7 bases between. CDR3 amino acids: CASSYDGSGELFF. The DNA of the CDR3 is TGTGCCAGCAGTTACGATGGATCCGGGGAGCTGTTTTTT.

This clonotype was detected ten times or more. The J gene is TRBJ2-5, the V gene TRBV18; D not certain. Germline V gene sequence: CDR1 KGHSH, CDR2 LQKENI. The CDR3 consists of 13 residues. V was clipped by 2 bases and J by 5 bases, with 9 bases between them. The CDR3 bases are TGTGCCAGCTCACCATCCAGGTGGGAGACCCAGTACTTC. It yields the protein CASSPSRWETQYF.

In this sample, this clonotype turned up a few times. This chain links TRBV29-1 with TRBJ2-5; either TRBD1 or TRBD2 may supply D (5 bases each). The CDR3 contains 12 residues. The germline V and J ends were trimmed by 5 bases and 4 bases, with 11 bases remaining between them. From germline, CDR1 is SQVTM and CDR2 ANQGSEA. CDR3 nucleotides: TGCAGCGTTTATAGGGGACGAGAGACCCAGTACTTC. It yields the protein CSVYRGRETQYF.

The V and J genes are TRBV14 and TRBJ2-5; D is uncertain. The CDR3 totals 15 residues. Germline CDR1 and CDR2: SGHDN and FVKESK. Trimming pared 3 bases from V and 4 bases from J, leaving 15 bases between. CDR3 bases: TGTGCCAGCAGCCAGAGATGGGAATCTCCAGAGACCCAGTACTTC. This gives the protein CASSQRWESPETQYF.

With regard to this clonotype: A single base separates this from a much larger clone, so it may be a read error. The V call is TRBV7-2, the J call TRBJ2-1; D is tentatively TRBD1 or TRBD2 (6 bases each). Germline V gives CDR1 SGHTA, CDR2 FQGNSA. The CDR3 covers 15 residues. The chain's CDR3 is CANSLGGTPENEQFF. The CDR3 region has the DNA TGTGCCAACAGCTTAGGAGGGACACCAGAAAATGAGCAGTTCTTC.

There are many counts of this clonotype. This chain connects TRBV2 to TRBJ1-1, with unresolved D. Trimming cost V 3 bases and J 1 base, with 12 bases left between them. The CDR3 totals 15 residues. Germline V gene data show CDR1 as SNHLY and CDR2 as FYNNEI. CDR3 coding DNA: TGTGCCAGCAGTGATGTTGGGGTCCCGAACACTGAAGCTTTCTTT. Translation gives CASSDVGVPNTEAFF.

This clonotype was recorded at least ten times. V and J are TRBV7-9 and TRBJ2-7; maybe TRBD1 (6 bases). With 5 bases removed from V and 5 bases from J, the gap between germline ends came to 19 bases. Germline V gene sequence: CDR1 SEHNR, CDR2 FQNEAQ (reference sequence). The CDR3 totals 15 residues. As DNA, the CDR3 is TGTGCCAGCAGCCCACTTACTTTTTGGGACAACGAGCAGTACTTC. Amino acid sequence: CASSPLTFWDNEQYF.

This clonotype was found many times. V and J are TRBV20-1 and TRBJ1-2, with TRBD1 identical over 7 bases. This CDR3 has 13 amino acids. In germline, CDR1 is DFQATT, CDR2 SNEGSKA (reference sequence). The trim removed 3 bases at V and 5 bases at J, leaving 6 bases unmatched. This chain's CDR3 is CSASRQGRYGYTF. The CDR3, as DNA: TGCAGTGCTAGTCGACAGGGTCGGTATGGCTACACCTTC.

The gene calls are TRBV19 and TRBJ2-2, with D uncertain. Trimming shortened V by 7 bases and J by 10 bases, and 13 bases separated the two germline ends. The germline gives CDR1 LNHDA, CDR2 SQIVND (reference sequence). This CDR3 is built from 12 residues. CDR3 DNA sequence: TGTGCCAGTAATCGGAATGGAGAGGAGCTGTTTTTT. Its protein product is CASNRNGEELFF.

The V and J genes are TRBV2 and TRBJ2-7; 8 bases fit TRBD2. Trimming at V came to 7 bases and at J to 0 bases, leaving 11 bases not matched to a gene. Germline CDR1 and CDR2: SNHLY and FYNNEI. CDR3 size: 16 residues. The CDR3 loop is CASISGTSSSSYEQYF. The CDR3 bases are TGTGCCAGCATCTCCGGGACTAGTTCAAGCTCCTACGAGCAGTACTTC.

This clonotype has only a few counts. V is TRBV6-1 and J is TRBJ2-7; no reliable D call. The ends were cut back, 2 bases at V and 4 bases at J, with 18 bases in the middle. Germline CDR1 and CDR2: MNHNS and SASEGT. The CDR3 sequence is 16 residues long. The CDR3 loop is CASSELNGFRPYEQYF. The CDR3 nucleotides are TGTGCCAGCAGTGAACTAAACGGGTTCCGCCCTTACGAGCAGTACTTC.

Ten or more counts support this clonotype. This chain joins TRBV10-3 and TRBJ1-1; tentatively, D is TRBD1 (5 bases). The V end was cut by 4 bases, the J end by 0 bases, with 12 bases between. The CDR3 length is 15 residues. CDR1 and CDR2 from the germline V gene are ENHRY and SYGVKD. The CDR3 region is CAISAKGRLNTEAFF. Here the CDR3 DNA reads TGTGCCATCAGTGCGAAGGGACGGCTGAACACTGAAGCTTTCTTT.

This clonotype was seen only a few times. The chain couples TRBV7-9 to TRBJ2-7; D is unclear. Germline V lookup: CDR1 SEHNR, CDR2 FQNEAQ (reference sequence). V was clipped by 4 bases and J by 0 bases, with 19 bases between them. This CDR3 comprises 17 residues. Written as DNA, the CDR3 is TGTGCCAGCAGCTCTACTGACCTACAGTGGAGCTCCTACGAGCAGTACTTC. Translation: CASSSTDLQWSSYEQYF.

This clonotype was observed at least ten times. The V gene is TRBV20-1, the J gene TRBJ2-5; 10 bases map to TRBD2. Germline CDR1 and CDR2: DFQATT and SNEGSKA (reference sequence). V shed 0 bases and J 0 bases; nucleotides not matched to a gene: 4. The CDR3 consists of 16 residues. CDR3 bases: TGCAGTGCTAGAGAAGTCCTAGCGGGGGACCAAGAGACCCAGTACTTC. Amino acid sequence: CSAREVLAGDQETQYF.

In its sample, this clonotype was seen many times. The chain is built from TRBV12-3 or TRBV12-4 and TRBJ2-1, with D perhaps TRBD1 (6 bases). CDR3 length equals 14 residues. The ends were cut back, 9 bases at V and 0 bases at J, with 12 bases in the middle. CDR3 sequence (DNA): TGTGCCAGTTCTGACAGGAGCTCCTACAATGAGCAGTTCTTC. Amino acids: CASSDRSSYNEQFF.

This clonotype was counted at least ten times. The chain is built from TRBV11-3 and TRBJ2-7; the D gene is possibly TRBD1 (6 bases). Germline V gene data show CDR1 as SGHNT and CDR2 as YENEEA. The CDR3 has 16 residues. The V gene lost 0 bases and the J gene lost 2 bases, with 14 bases spanning the gap. CDR3: CASSLDRPGAPYEQYF. The CDR3 DNA is TGTGCCAGCAGCTTAGATCGGCCAGGGGCGCCCTACGAGCAGTACTTC.

This clonotype has just a few counts. The chain combines TRBV10-3 with TRBJ1-5; D uncertain. V shed 0 bases and J shed 5 bases, with 5 bases lying between them. From germline, CDR1 is ENHRY and CDR2 SYGVKD. This CDR3 comprises 13 residues. The CDR3 DNA sequence: TGTGCCATCAGTGAGTCGGTCCATCAGCCCCAGCATTTT. Its translation is CAISESVHQPQHF.

There are many counts of this clonotype. The CDR3 bases are TGCAGCGTTGCCCCACAGGTTAATGAAAAACTGTTTTTT. The encoded protein is CSVAPQVNEKLFF. The genes are TRBV29-1 and TRBJ1-4; TRBD1 is a possible D gene (5 bases). CDR3 length: 13 amino acids. The V and J ends lost 4 bases and 4 bases respectively, with 10 bases between them. Germline V gives CDR1 SQVTM, CDR2 ANQGSEA.

This clonotype was counted between two and nine times. J is TRBJ1-1 and V is TRBV9; no clear D. The germline V and J ends were trimmed by 1 base and 1 base, with 11 bases remaining between them. Per germline, CDR1 SGDLS and CDR2 YYNGEE. The CDR3 runs 15 residues. The CDR3: CASSVSGTSNTEAFF. The CDR3 DNA reads as TGTGCCAGCAGCGTAAGTGGCACCTCGAACACTGAAGCTTTCTTT.

This clonotype showed up just a few times. The chain recombines TRBV6-4 with TRBJ1-4; D remains ambiguous. V gave up 7 bases and J gave up 0 bases, with 9 bases separating them. Per germline, CDR1 MRHNA and CDR2 SNTAGT. The CDR3 runs 14 residues. The CDR3, as DNA: TGTGCCAGCACTACGGGTGCAACTAATGAAAAACTGTTTTTT. It encodes CASTTGATNEKLFF.

This clonotype came up a few times. J is TRBJ2-1 and V is TRBV6-2 or TRBV6-3, with D possibly matching TRBD2 (5 bases). Germline CDR1 reads MNHEY; CDR2 reads SVGEGT. V lost 6 bases and J 4 bases, leaving 19 bases between the germline ends. The CDR3 sequence is 16 residues long. CDR3 nucleotides: TGTGCCAGCAGAACCAATCTACTAGATTCGTACAATGAGCAGTTCTTC. The encoded protein is CASRTNLLDSYNEQFF.

Many counts were recorded for this clonotype. J is TRBJ2-5 and V is TRBV7-9; D gene unclear. Trimming cost V 5 bases and J 1 base, with 8 bases left between them. Per germline, CDR1 SEHNR and CDR2 FQNEAQ (reference sequence). This CDR3 is 13 amino acids long. Here the CDR3 DNA reads TGTGCCAGCAGCCCAAGTCTCCAAGAGACCCAGTACTTC. Translation gives CASSPSLQETQYF.

This clonotype has more than one count but fewer than ten. This sequence joins TRBV15 and TRBJ2-5; 9 nucleotides agree with TRBD1. CDR3 length: 15 amino acids. Germline V gene data show CDR1 as LNHNV and CDR2 as YYDKDF (reference sequence). Germline trimming cut 3 bases from V and 2 bases from J; bases unmatched to any gene: 4. The DNA of the CDR3 is TGTGCCACCAGCAGGGACAGGGGCTTACAAGAGACCCAGTACTTC. It encodes CATSRDRGLQETQYF.

This clonotype showed up many times. The chain carries TRBV12-3 or TRBV12-4 and TRBJ2-1, with D perhaps given as TRBD1 or TRBD2 (5 bases each). The CDR3 contains 16 residues. Trimming removed 6 bases at V and 5 bases at J, with 20 bases between. In DNA form, the CDR3 reads TGTGCCAGCAGCTCCCGCGGCGGGCTAGGGGACAATGAGCAGTTCTTC. Translation gives CASSSRGGLGDNEQFF.

CDR3 coding DNA: TGCAGTGCTAGATCCGCAGACAGTCCGGGGGACGAGCAGTACTTC. Translation gives CSARSADSPGDEQYF. The chain combines TRBV20-1 with TRBJ2-7; a possible D gene is TRBD2 (6 bases). This CDR3 has 15 residues. The germline CDR1 and CDR2 sequences are DFQATT and SNEGSKA (reference sequence). V gave up 2 bases and J gave up 5 bases, with 19 bases separating them.

A few counts support this clonotype. The CDR3 DNA reads as TGTGCCACCCGGTCAGACAAGTCCTGGAGGGGGGAGCAGTACTTC. It yields the protein CATRSDKSWRGEQYF. The rearrangement links TRBV27 to TRBJ2-7, with D perhaps given as TRBD1 or TRBD2 (6 bases each). Trimming removed 10 bases from V and 7 bases from J, with 26 bases in between. Germline-derived CDR1 and CDR2 are MNHEY and SMNVEV (reference sequence). The CDR3 sequence is 15 residues long.

The chain is built from TRBV29-1 and TRBJ1-2; 7 bases line up with TRBD1. CDR1 and CDR2 from the germline V gene are SQVTM and ANQGSEA. Unmatched junction bases numbered 3, after V lost 4 bases and J lost 4 bases. The CDR3 has 12 amino acids. The DNA of the CDR3 is TGCAGCGTTGTTGGGACAGTCTATGGCTACACCTTC. The encoded protein is CSVVGTVYGYTF.